These 27 T cell receptor beta chains originate from one sample sequenced in a study of PD-1 blockade in classical Hodgkin lymphoma. Time point in this sample: cycle 4 day 1 (C4D1), after five to seven weeks of nivolumab. Each patient relapsed following autologous stem cell transplantation, and prior brentuximab vedotin exposure differed. Repertoires were generated with immunoSEQ multiplex PCR, while TCRdb's copy carries only in-frame clones and drops some. The data contain tens of thousands of clones, 85% to 90% of them singletons. This specimen was peripheral blood mononuclear cells (PBMCs), taken before the fourth cycle of nivolumab. Receptor source: a human donor with classical Hodgkin lymphoma.

The J gene is TRBJ2-2, the V gene TRBV6-5; tentatively, D is TRBD1 (5 bases). CDR3 length: 14 amino acids. V was cut by 2 bases and J by 6 bases, with 10 bases left in between. The germline gives CDR1 MNHEY, CDR2 SVGAGI. The chain's CDR3 is CASSYPTVPGELFF. CDR3 nucleotide sequence: TGTGCCAGCAGTTACCCGACAGTTCCCGGGGAGCTGTTTTTT.

The J gene is TRBJ1-1, the V gene TRBV6-5, with unresolved D. The CDR3 totals 13 residues. Trimming removed 6 bases at V and 7 bases at J, with 15 bases between. Looked up from germline, CDR1 is MNHEY and CDR2 is SVGAGI. This CDR3 is CASRIGANGEAFF. As DNA, the CDR3 is TGTGCCAGCAGAATAGGTGCGAACGGTGAAGCTTTCTTT.

The chain employs TRBV11-1 and TRBJ1-3, with D unclear. In germline, CDR1 is SGHAT, CDR2 FQDESV (reference sequence). The ends were cut back, 4 bases at V and 4 bases at J, with 14 bases in the middle. This CDR3 spans 15 amino acids. CDR3 in amino acids: CASSSTLRAGNTIYF. In DNA, the CDR3 is TGTGCCAGCAGCTCCACATTACGAGCGGGAAACACCATATATTTT.

This clone was recorded only once. V and J are TRBV5-6 and TRBJ2-5; tentatively, D is TRBD2 (5 bases). V gave up 4 bases and J gave up 9 bases, with 13 bases separating them. CDR1 is SGHDT and CDR2 is YYEEEE in the germline V gene. CDR3 length: 12 residues. CDR3 nucleotide sequence: TGTGCCAGCAGCATTCGAGGGTCGTCCCAGTACTTC. Protein sequence: CASSIRGSSQYF.

The chain carries TRBV5-1 and TRBJ2-3, with 12 bases that match TRBD2. The CDR3 totals 17 residues. Germline V gives CDR1 SGHRS, CDR2 YFSETQ. V was pared by 2 bases and J by 3 bases, with 7 bases of the junction left unmatched. CDR3 bases: TGCGCCAGCAGCTTCCCTAGCGGGAGGGTTTTTACAGATACGCAGTATTTT. It translates to CASSFPSGRVFTDTQYF.

The chain is built from TRBV30 and TRBJ2-3; 9 nucleotides line up with TRBD2. The CDR3 has 15 amino acids. J lost 6 bases, V lost 3 bases, and 10 bases had no gene match. Germline CDR1 reads GTSNPN; CDR2 reads SVGIG (reference sequence). The DNA of the CDR3 is TGTGCCTGGAGCATTAGCGGGAGCCTAACGGATACGCAGTATTTT. Amino acids: CAWSISGSLTDTQYF.

In its sample, this clone was seen once. The DNA for the CDR3 is TGTGCCAGCAGCGACAGAGCGGGAGGGAATGAGCAGTTCTTC. It yields the protein CASSDRAGGNEQFF. The chain recombines TRBV9 with TRBJ2-1; 10 nucleotides agree with TRBD2. Germline-derived CDR1 and CDR2 are SGDLS and YYNGEE. Trimming at V came to 3 bases and at J to 7 bases, leaving 4 bases not matched to a gene. This CDR3 has 14 residues.

This chain links TRBV5-1 with TRBJ2-7, with D unresolved. The germline V and J ends were trimmed by 0 bases and 7 bases, with 11 bases remaining between them. This CDR3 region has 13 residues. Germline CDR1 SGHRS, CDR2 YFSETQ. The DNA of the CDR3 is TGCGCCAGCAGCTTGGGCAGGCCGGGTGAGCAGTACTTC. Protein product: CASSLGRPGEQYF.

V and J are TRBV12-5 and TRBJ2-2; D remains unclear. CDR3 length: 14 amino acids. Trimming removed 3 bases from V and 2 bases from J, with 7 bases in between. The V gene's germline CDR1 is LGHNT and CDR2 FRNRAP. The CDR3 sequence: CASGLRENTGELFF. DNA of the CDR3: TGTGCTAGTGGTTTAAGGGAAAACACCGGGGAGCTGTTTTTT.

This chain links TRBV5-1 with TRBJ2-2, with a weak D call TRBD2 (6 bases). Trimming pared 1 base from V and 4 bases from J, leaving 17 bases between. The CDR3 extends over 17 amino acids. The germline V gene has CDR1 SGHRS and CDR2 YFSETQ. CDR3 sequence (DNA): TGCGCCAGCAGCTTGCTAGGCGCTGGAGGGACCACCGGGGAGCTGTTTTTT. As protein: CASSLLGAGGTTGELFF. The whole variable domain, filled in from reference TRBV5-1 and TRBJ2-2, reads KAGVTQTPRYLIKTRGQQVTLSCSPISGHRSVSWYQQTPGQGLQFLFEYFSETQRNKGNFPGRFSGRQFSNSRSEMNVSTLELGDSALYLCASSLLGAGGTTGELFFGEGSRLTVL.

This clone has just one count. The chain is built from TRBV21-1 and TRBJ2-1; TRBD2 is the table's D call and was not checked against the DNA. TRBV21-1 is a pseudogene. CDR3 length equals 15 residues. The CDR3 spells CANLPRVGGNVEQFF. The CDR3 DNA follows: TGTGCCAACCTCCCCAGGGTGGGCGGGAATGTTGAGCAGTTCTTC.

J is TRBJ1-1 and V is TRBV28, with D tentatively TRBD1 (5 bases). The CDR3 runs 15 residues. CDR1 is MDHEN, CDR2 SYDVKM, per germline. Trimming took off 5 bases at V and 1 base at J, with 14 bases between the two ends. The CDR3 sequence is CASSPAGQENTEAFF. CDR3 coding DNA: TGTGCCAGCAGTCCCGCAGGGCAGGAGAACACTGAAGCTTTCTTT. Full variable domain (remainder filled in from reference TRBV28 and TRBJ1-1): DVKVTQSSRYLVKRTGEKVFLECVQDMDHENMFWYRQDPGLGLRLIYFSYDVKMKEKGDIPEGYSVSREKKERFSLILESASTNQTSMYLCASSPAGQENTEAFFGQGTRLTVV.

The CDR3 DNA reads TGCAGTGCTAGAGGTTGGGCTTTCTTT. This translates into CSARGWAFF. The chain couples TRBV20-1 to TRBJ1-1; D uncertain. Germline CDR1 reads DFQATT; CDR2 reads SNEGSKA (reference sequence). The CDR3 totals 9 residues. V dropped 1 base and J dropped 11 bases, with 5 bases sitting between them.

The V gene is TRBV30, the J gene TRBJ2-3; 7 bases match TRBD2. V lost 1 base, J lost 2 bases, and 3 bases stayed unmatched. CDR3 length: 14 amino acids. Germline V gene sequence: CDR1 GTSNPN, CDR2 SVGIG (reference sequence). The CDR3 is CAWSELATTDTQYF. The CDR3 bases are TGTGCCTGGAGTGAACTAGCGACCACAGATACGCAGTATTTT. The complete variable domain, with remaining parts taken from reference TRBV30 and TRBJ2-3, reads SQTIHQWPATLVQPVGSPLSLECTVEGTSNPNLYWYRQAAGRGLQLLFYSVGIGQISSEVPQNLSASRPQDRQFILSSKKLLLSDSGFYLCAWSELATTDTQYFGPGTRLTVL.

The chain joins TRBV2 to TRBJ2-2; the match to TRBD2 covers 7 bases. Trimming cost V 6 bases and J 0 bases; bases outside gene matches: 4. CDR1 and CDR2 (germline): SNHLY, FYNNEI. The CDR3 is 15 residues long. For the CDR3, the DNA is TGTGCCAGCAGCCCTAGCGGAGCGAACACCGGGGAGCTGTTTTTT. Translated: CASSPSGANTGELFF.

The J gene is TRBJ1-4, the V gene TRBV6-1; maybe TRBD1 (5 bases). V was shortened by 8 bases and J by 0 bases, with 10 bases between the two germline ends. Germline V gene sequence: CDR1 MNHNS, CDR2 SASEGT. The CDR3 consists of 14 residues. The CDR3 region is CASGRQTTNEKLFF. CDR3 nucleotides: TGTGCCAGCGGCCGACAGACAACTAATGAAAAACTGTTTTTT.

The chain couples TRBV5-1 to TRBJ2-3; possible D gene TRBD1, 5 bases. V was trimmed by 1 base and J by 0 bases, leaving 9 bases between them. The germline V gene encodes CDR1 SGHRS and CDR2 YFSETQ. The CDR3 is 15 residues long. This CDR3 is CASSLLQVSTDTQYF. CDR3 nucleotide sequence: TGCGCCAGCAGCTTGTTACAGGTTAGCACAGATACGCAGTATTTT.

The rearrangement links TRBV9 to TRBJ2-1; D ambiguous. With 0 bases removed from V and 6 bases from J, the gap between germline ends came to 7 bases. CDR1 and CDR2 (germline): SGDLS, YYNGEE. CDR3 length: 13 amino acids. DNA for the CDR3: TGTGCCAGCAGCGTAGCTTGGGGCAATGAGCAGTTCTTC. Its translation: CASSVAWGNEQFF.

Points on this clone: The junction does not match germline at one end; this may be a read error. The chain carries TRBV6-5 and TRBJ1-5; TRBD1 matches 7 bases. CDR3 size: 13 residues. Germline loops: CDR1 MNHEY, CDR2 SVGAGI. CDR3 in amino acids: CAISDRDGQPQHF. The CDR3 bases are TGTGCCATCAGTGACAGGGATGGGCAGCCCCAGCATTTT.

The chain couples TRBV2 to TRBJ1-1, with D hard to call. V was clipped by 5 bases and J by 2 bases, with 3 bases between them. The CDR3 contains 11 residues. Germline V gene data show CDR1 as SNHLY and CDR2 as FYNNEI. This chain's CDR3 is CASSSNTEAFF. The CDR3 region has the DNA TGTGCCAGCAGTTCTAACACTGAAGCTTTCTTT. The variable domain in full, completed from reference TRBV2 and TRBJ1-1, reads EPEVTQTPSHQVTQMGQEVILRCVPISNHLYFYWYRQILGQKVEFLVSFYNNEISEKSEIFDDQFSVERPDGSNFTLKIRSTKLEDSAMYFCASSSNTEAFFGQGTRLTVV.

This chain links TRBV5-4 with TRBJ2-7, with TRBD2 identical over 11 bases. The trim removed 0 bases at V and 0 bases at J, leaving 2 bases unmatched. This CDR3 has 16 amino acids. Germline assignment: CDR1 SGHNT and CDR2 YYREEE (reference sequence). CDR3 DNA sequence: TGTGCCAGCAGCTTGGGTGGGACTAGCGGCTCCTACGAGCAGTACTTC. The encoded protein is CASSLGGTSGSYEQYF.

This clone was detected only once. This rearrangement joins TRBV7-3 to TRBJ1-4; D not certain. Trimming cost V 2 bases and J 5 bases, with 6 bases left between them. Germline values: CDR1 SGHTA, CDR2 FQGTGA. CDR3 length equals 13 residues. This chain's CDR3 is CASSLLPNEKLFF. The CDR3 DNA reads TGTGCCAGCAGCTTACTCCCCAATGAAAAACTGTTTTTT.

The rearrangement uses TRBV6-1 and TRBJ2-7; D call uncertain. The V end lost 6 bases, the J end lost 4 bases, and 10 bases lay between the germline ends. CDR3 length: 12 residues. CDR1 is MNHNS and CDR2 is SASEGT in the germline V gene. CDR3 nucleotide sequence: TGTGCCAGCAGGATAAGGGTGTACGAGCAGTACTTC. Its translation is CASRIRVYEQYF.

The chain uses TRBV2 and TRBJ2-3; D call uncertain. V was shortened by 2 bases and J by 1 base, with 10 bases between the two germline ends. The CDR3 spans 15 residues. Germline loops: CDR1 SNHLY, CDR2 FYNNEI. The CDR3 reads CASSESLGGTDTQYF. CDR3 coding DNA: TGTGCCAGCAGTGAATCACTTGGGGGCACAGATACGCAGTATTTT.

This sequence joins TRBV10-3 and TRBJ2-7; D remains unclear. This CDR3 contains 14 residues. V was shortened by 10 bases and J by 0 bases, with 16 bases between the two germline ends. Germline values: CDR1 ENHRY, CDR2 SYGVKD. CDR3 in DNA: TGTGCCAGCAGCCACAGTCGGAGCTCCTACGAGCAGTACTTC. Protein sequence: CASSHSRSSYEQYF.

The gene calls are TRBV6-5 and TRBJ1-3; the D is unclear. There are 14 residues in the CDR3. Germline V lookup: CDR1 MNHEY, CDR2 SVGAGI. Between the trimmed V and J ends, which lost 2 bases and 0 bases, there was a span of 5 bases. CDR3: CASSYPGSGNTIYF. The CDR3 coding sequence is TGTGCCAGCAGTTACCCAGGCTCTGGAAACACCATATATTTT.

The chain recombines TRBV18 with TRBJ2-7; TRBD2 aligns across 9 bases. J was trimmed by 4 bases and V by 2 bases; bases with no gene match: 6. In germline, CDR1 is KGHSH, CDR2 LQKENI. The CDR3 covers 15 residues. The DNA of the CDR3 is TGTGCCAGCTCACCAGGGGGGACTAGCAGATACGAGCAGTACTTC. As protein: CASSPGGTSRYEQYF.